This T cell receptor beta chain was sequenced for a study of blood T cell repertoires in COVID-19. The method was immunoSEQ multiplex PCR; TCRdb's version includes in-frame clones alone and lacks a portion of them. The table has about 130,000 clones, about 88% seen once. V gave up 4 bases and J gave up 4 bases; unmatched junction bases: 6. Germline CDR1 MGHRA, CDR2 YSYEKL. The CDR3 totals 15 residues. This receptor was obtained from a woman of 80 years or more with acute or convalescent COVID-19. The V and J genes are TRBV4-1 and TRBJ1-2; 10 positions agree with TRBD1. Sequencing was carried out using peripheral blood. Here the CDR3 DNA reads TGCGCCAGCAGCCCCAGACAGGGGGCTGTCTATGGCTACACCTTC. Amino acid sequence: CASSPRQGAVYGYTF.